This TCR beta chain was identified during a study of control samples from healthy donors and cancer patients. Clones were sequenced by immunoSEQ multiplex PCR, and TCRdb holds only the in-frame ones, with some missing. The sample holds some 70,000 clones; over 80% are singletons and the top ten take 15% to 18%. This CDR3 is 17 amino acids long. V lost 5 bases to trimming and J lost 8 bases; unmatched junction nucleotides: 16. CDR1 and CDR2 from the germline V gene are SEHNR and FQNEAQ (reference sequence). The rearrangement joins TRBV7-9 to TRBJ2-2; 8 positions match TRBD2. Material: blood. The TCR sequence derives from a man in his sixties in good health. CDR3 bases: TGTGCCAGCAGCCCGCCTCAACTAGCGGTCGCTATGGGGGAGCTGTTTTTT. Translated, it gives CASSPPQLAVAMGELFF.